Reported below is one T cell receptor (beta chain). It may be a read error: a sequence one base away is much more abundant. This specimen comes from a study of molecular identifiers for immune sequencing clone quantification. The CDR3 extends over 13 amino acids. Germline V gene data show CDR1 as SQVTM and CDR2 as ANQGSEA. TCRdb analysed the PCR reads with MiXCR anew, one entry per CDR3 protein. Of 600,000 to 650,000 distinct CDR3 sequences listed, just under 20% are singletons. This chain joins TRBV29-1 and TRBJ2-2; TRBD2 is a possible D gene (5 bases). This TCR came from a human donor in good health. Some libraries in this study had Jurkat cell RNA spiked in. The sample consisted of naive CD8+ T cells from blood, with Jurkat cell RNA spiked in. Subset specified: FACS-sorted CD8+CD4-CCR7+CD45RA+ naive T cells. The CDR3 nucleotides are TGCAGCGTTGAAGGGCACGACACCGGGGAGCTGCTTTTT. Amino acids: CSVEGHDTGELLF.